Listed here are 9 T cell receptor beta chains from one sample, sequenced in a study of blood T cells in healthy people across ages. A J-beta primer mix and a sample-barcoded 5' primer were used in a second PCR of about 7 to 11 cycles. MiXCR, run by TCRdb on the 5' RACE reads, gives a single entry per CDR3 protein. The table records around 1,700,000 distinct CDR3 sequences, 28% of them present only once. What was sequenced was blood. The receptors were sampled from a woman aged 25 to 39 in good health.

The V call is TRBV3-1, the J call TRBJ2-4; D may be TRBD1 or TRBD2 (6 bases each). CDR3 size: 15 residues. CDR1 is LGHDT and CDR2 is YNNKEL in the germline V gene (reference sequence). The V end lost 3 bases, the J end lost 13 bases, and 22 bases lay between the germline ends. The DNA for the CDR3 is TGTGCCAGCAGCCATCTCGGCGGGACAAGATTCCAGCAGTACTTC. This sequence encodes CASSHLGGTRFQQYF.

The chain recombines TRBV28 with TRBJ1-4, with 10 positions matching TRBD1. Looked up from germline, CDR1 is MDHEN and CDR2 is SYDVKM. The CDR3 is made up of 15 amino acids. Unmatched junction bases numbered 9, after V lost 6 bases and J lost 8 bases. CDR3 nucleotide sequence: TGTGCCAGCAGGCCTCAGGGACAGGGGAAGGAAAAACTGTTTTTT. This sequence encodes CASRPQGQGKEKLFF.

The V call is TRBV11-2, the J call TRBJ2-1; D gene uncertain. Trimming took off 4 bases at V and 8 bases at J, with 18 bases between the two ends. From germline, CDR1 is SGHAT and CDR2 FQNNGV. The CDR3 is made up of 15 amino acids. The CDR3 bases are TGTGCCAGCAGCTCCCTAATTGGGTCAGGCGATGAGCAGTTCTTC. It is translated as CASSSLIGSGDEQFF.

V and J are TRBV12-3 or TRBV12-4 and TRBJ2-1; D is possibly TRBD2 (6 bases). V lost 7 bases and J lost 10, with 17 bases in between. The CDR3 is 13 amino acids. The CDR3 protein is CASNSGGSYEQFF. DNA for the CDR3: TGTGCCAGCAACTCCGGGGGTTCCTACGAGCAGTTCTTC.

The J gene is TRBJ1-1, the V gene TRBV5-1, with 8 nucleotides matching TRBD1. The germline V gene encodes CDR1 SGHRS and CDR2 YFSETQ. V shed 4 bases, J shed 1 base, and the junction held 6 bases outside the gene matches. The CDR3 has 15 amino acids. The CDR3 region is CASSGTGTGNTEAFF. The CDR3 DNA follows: TGCGCCAGCAGCGGTACCGGGACAGGGAACACTGAAGCTTTCTTT.

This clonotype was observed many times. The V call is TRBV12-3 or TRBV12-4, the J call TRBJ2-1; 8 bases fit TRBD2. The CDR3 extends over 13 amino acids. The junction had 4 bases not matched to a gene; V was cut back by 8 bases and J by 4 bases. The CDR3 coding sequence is TGTGCCAGCGCTAGCGGGCTGTACAATGAGCAGTTCTTC. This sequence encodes CASASGLYNEQFF.

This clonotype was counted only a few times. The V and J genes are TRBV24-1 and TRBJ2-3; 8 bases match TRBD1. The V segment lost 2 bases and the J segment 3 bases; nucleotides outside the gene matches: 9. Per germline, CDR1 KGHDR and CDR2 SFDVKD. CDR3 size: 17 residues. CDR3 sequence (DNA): TGTGCCACCAGTGATTCCCTTGACAGGGGAGTGACAGATACGCAGTATTTT. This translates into CATSDSLDRGVTDTQYF.

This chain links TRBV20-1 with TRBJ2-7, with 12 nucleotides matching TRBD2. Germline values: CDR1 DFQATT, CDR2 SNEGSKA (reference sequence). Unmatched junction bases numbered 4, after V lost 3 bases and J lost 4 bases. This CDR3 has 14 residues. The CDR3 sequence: CSARALAGGYEQYF. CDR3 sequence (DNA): TGCAGTGCTAGGGCACTAGCGGGAGGTTACGAGCAGTACTTC.

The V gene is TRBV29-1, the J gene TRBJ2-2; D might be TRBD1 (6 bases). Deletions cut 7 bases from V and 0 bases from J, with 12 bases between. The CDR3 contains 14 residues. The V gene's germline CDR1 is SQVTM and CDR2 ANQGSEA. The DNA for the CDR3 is TGCAGCGCACAACAGGGCTCGAACACCGGGGAGCTGTTTTTT. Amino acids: CSAQQGSNTGELFF.